This TCR beta chain was obtained from a study of Graves' ophthalmopathy and Graves' hyperthyroidism. Whole-study results and caveats: Both an approximately 68% sensitivity and a 72.22% specificity characterized the model's predictions of ophthalmopathy progression. Distinction of ophthalmopathy from stable hyperthyroidism by a 13-signature model reached roughly 88% sensitivity and roughly 78% specificity.

Thyroid ultrasound, orbital computed tomography, TRAb, serum thyroxine and clinical symptoms formed the basis of diagnosis. Investigators amplified TCR beta CDR3 regions from RNA transcripts. Investigators did first-round RT-PCR with HTBI primers, then second-round multiplex PCR. TCRdb reprocessed the multiplex PCR reads with MiXCR, giving one entry per CDR3 protein. The table includes about 500,000 distinct CDR3 sequences, about two fifths detected once. The V gene's germline CDR1 is SNHLY and CDR2 FYNNEI. The V and J ends lost 7 bases and 5 bases respectively, with 11 bases between them. There are 12 residues in the CDR3. This clonotype occurred many times. Its antigen is not identified.

The specimen was peripheral blood or thyroid tissue (not recorded which). The receptor was isolated from an adult man with Graves' hyperthyroidism. This chain joins TRBV2 and TRBJ1-2; D uncertain. CDR3 in amino acids: CASTDLPYGYTF. The CDR3 region has the DNA TGTGCCAGCACAGACTTACCTTATGGCTACACCTTC.